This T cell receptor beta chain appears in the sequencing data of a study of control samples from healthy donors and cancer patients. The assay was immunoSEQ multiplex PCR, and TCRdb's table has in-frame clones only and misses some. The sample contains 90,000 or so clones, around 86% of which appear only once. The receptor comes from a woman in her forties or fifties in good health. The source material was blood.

CDR3 coding DNA: TGTGCCAGCAGTGAACAGGGTAGTGATCGAAAAGCTTTCTTT. This sequence encodes CASSEQGSDRKAFF. This chain uses TRBV25-1 with TRBJ1-1; D is possibly TRBD1 (5 bases). The V gene lost 2 bases and the J gene lost 9 bases, with 16 bases spanning the gap. This CDR3 has 14 residues. CDR1 MGHDK and CDR2 SYGVNS come from the germline V gene.